Listed below are T cell receptor beta chains from one sample, sequenced in a study of blood T cell repertoires in COVID-19. The protocol was immunoSEQ multiplex PCR, while the TCRdb copy is restricted to in-frame clones and leaves out a portion. The sample has 29,000 or so clones, under 95% seen once. The sequenced material came from peripheral blood. The origin of the receptors is a man aged 45-60 years with active COVID-19. Both conserved end residues are part of each CDR3.

V	J	CDR3
TRBV6-5	TRBJ1-6	CASGQDYNSPLHF
TRBV15	TRBJ2-3	CATSPRTSRSDTQYF
TRBV6-5	TRBJ1-5	CASRTANQPQHF
TRBV7-6	TRBJ2-1	CASSLYSGTSGRADEQFF
TRBV29-1	TRBJ1-2	CSVQGMTGVYGYTF
TRBV6-6	TRBJ1-4	CASSYYRDRFEKLFF
TRBV3-1/TRBV3-2	TRBJ2-1	CASSLGTSGGPRKFF
TRBV11-2	TRBJ2-3	CASSPRGSQATDTQYF
TRBV5-6	TRBJ2-2	CASSPTYRARAGELFF
TRBV7-8	TRBJ1-4	CASSRTRNEKLFF
TRBV7-2	TRBJ2-2	CASGRGSGELFF
TRBV5-1	TRBJ1-2	CASSPDRGQGYTF
TRBV6-5	TRBJ1-1	CASRDRVPTEAFF
TRBV6-6	TRBJ2-2	CASSSFQGPTGELFF
TRBV3-1/TRBV3-2	TRBJ2-7	CASSQEEGGGYDF
TRBV28	TRBJ2-1	CASSLGSNNEQFF
TRBV30	TRBJ1-2	CACRRQGGGYGYTF
TRBV19	TRBJ2-3	CASSTTGPRDTQYF
TRBV18	TRBJ2-7	CASSPGGQPYEQYF
TRBV7-2	TRBJ2-3	CASSLEGRGAMDTQYF
TRBV7-9	TRBJ1-5	CASSPRGNSNQPQHF
TRBV9	TRBJ2-1	CASSVVERGYYNEQFF
TRBV5-5	TRBJ1-2	CASSRELGANYGYTF
TRBV23-1	TRBJ1-5	CASSPDQPQHF
TRBV7-2	TRBJ2-7	CASSLNTYEQYF
TRBV5-1	TRBJ1-4	CASSFGQGGNEKLFF
TRBV3-1/TRBV3-2	TRBJ2-5	CASSQEAPRTQYF
TRBV5-1	TRBJ2-7	CASSLGPAYEQYF
TRBV27	TRBJ2-1	CASSFGAGGNDEQFF
TRBV29-1	TRBJ1-1	CSGDFPGGNTEAFF
TRBV7-8	TRBJ2-7	CASSLAGGPTSYEQYF
TRBV6-6	TRBJ1-2	CASSYPLPSNYGYTF
TRBV28	TRBJ1-3	CASSLRDLTAHTIYF
TRBV3-1/TRBV3-2	TRBJ1-1	CASRPLGGKTEAFF
TRBV29-1	TRBJ1-2	CSAQTASNYGYTF
TRBV6-6	TRBJ1-1	CASSYSGGYPEAFF
TRBV6-5	TRBJ2-2	CASSTMKSVGELFF
TRBV9	TRBJ2-3	CASSVGSSGGAADTQYF
TRBV9	TRBJ1-1	CASSFLGSDEAFF
TRBV7-6	TRBJ2-1	CASSLSLDNEQFF
TRBV15	TRBJ2-6	CATSRDRRGRGTGANVLTF
TRBV6-6	TRBJ2-7	CASSNPGLFYEQYF
TRBV6-6	TRBJ1-6	CASRGTGGVLPLHF